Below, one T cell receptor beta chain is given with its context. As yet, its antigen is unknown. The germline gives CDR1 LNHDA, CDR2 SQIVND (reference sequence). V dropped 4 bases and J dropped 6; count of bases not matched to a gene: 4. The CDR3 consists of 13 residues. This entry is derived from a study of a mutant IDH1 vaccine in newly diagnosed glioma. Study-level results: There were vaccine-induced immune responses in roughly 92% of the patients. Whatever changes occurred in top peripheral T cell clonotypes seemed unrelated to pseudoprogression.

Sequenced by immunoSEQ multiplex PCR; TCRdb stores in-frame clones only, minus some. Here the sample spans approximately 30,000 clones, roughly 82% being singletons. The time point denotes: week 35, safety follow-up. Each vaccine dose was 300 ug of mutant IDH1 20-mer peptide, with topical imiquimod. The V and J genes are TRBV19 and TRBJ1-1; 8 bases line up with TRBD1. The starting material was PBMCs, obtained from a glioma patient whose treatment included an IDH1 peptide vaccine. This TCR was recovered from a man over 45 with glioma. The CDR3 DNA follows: TGTGCCAGTAGTACCTGGGGACAGGCTGAAGCTTTCTTT. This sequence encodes CASSTWGQAEAFF.